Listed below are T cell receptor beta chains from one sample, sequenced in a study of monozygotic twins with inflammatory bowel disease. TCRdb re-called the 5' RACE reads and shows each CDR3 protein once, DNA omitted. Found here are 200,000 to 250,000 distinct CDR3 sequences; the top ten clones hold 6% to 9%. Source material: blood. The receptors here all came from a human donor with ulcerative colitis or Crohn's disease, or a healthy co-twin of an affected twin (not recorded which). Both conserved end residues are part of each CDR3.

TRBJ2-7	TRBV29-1	CSVDDPRQGATGQYF
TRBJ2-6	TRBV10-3	CAIALPRGNSGANVLTF
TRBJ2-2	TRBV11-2	CATSSEGFLKPGELFF
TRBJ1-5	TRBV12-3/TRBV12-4	CASSLHSIYSNQPQHF
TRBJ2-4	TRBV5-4	CASSLPGRENIQYF
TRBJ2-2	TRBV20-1	CSARKTRTGELFF
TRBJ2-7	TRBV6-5	CASSSLGGAYEQYF
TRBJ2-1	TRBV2	CASSGELTDHNEQFF
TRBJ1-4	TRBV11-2	CASSFDGLANEKLFF
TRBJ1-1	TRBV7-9	CASNQLRDKGAFF
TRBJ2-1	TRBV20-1	CRGQGVYNEQFF
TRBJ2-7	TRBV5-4	CATSTQVSYEQYF
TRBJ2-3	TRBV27	CASSSLWGTDTQYF
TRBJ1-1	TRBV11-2	CASSRTGVRGNTEAFF
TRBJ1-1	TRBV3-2	CASSPPPGRDRPFYMNTEAFF
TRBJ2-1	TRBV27	CASCQRGYNEQFF
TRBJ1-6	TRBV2	CASSDGGSWSPLHF
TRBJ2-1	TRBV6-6	CASSYGSGALQQFF
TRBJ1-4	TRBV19	CASSWTGNEKLFF
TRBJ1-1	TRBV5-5	CASSSEEMVVMNTEAFF
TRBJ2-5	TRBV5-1	CASSWTSGGGETQYF
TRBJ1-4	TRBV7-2	CASSFSANEKLFF
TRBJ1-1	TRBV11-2	CASSLGVGVGTEAFF
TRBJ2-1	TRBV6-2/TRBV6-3	CASSQDPKGNEQFF
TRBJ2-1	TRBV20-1	CSARLAGVYNEQFF
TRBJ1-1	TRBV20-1	CSARDQGQMIVNTEAFF
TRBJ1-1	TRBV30	CAWRTGVGGTEAFF
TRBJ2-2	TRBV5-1	CASSRQSTGELFF
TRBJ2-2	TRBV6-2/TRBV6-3	CASTSTGELFF
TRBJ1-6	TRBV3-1	CASRPDGVRNSPLHF
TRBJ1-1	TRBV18	CASSPDTYTEAFF
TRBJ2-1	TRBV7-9	CASSSGLAVQFF
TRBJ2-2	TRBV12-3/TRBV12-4	CASSQSTLLNTGELFF
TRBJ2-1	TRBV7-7	CASSSGPQSYNEQFF
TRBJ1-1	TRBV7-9	CASSLGGRESTEAFF
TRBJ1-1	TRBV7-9	CASSLEPVMNTEAFF
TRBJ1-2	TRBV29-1	CSVYRQESRGGYTF
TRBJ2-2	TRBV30	CACSDSMTILPGELFF
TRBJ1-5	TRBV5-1	CASSLAGSNQPQHF
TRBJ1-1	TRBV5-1	CASSTGGSDSEAFF
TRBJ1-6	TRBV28	CASSQDRMSASPLHF
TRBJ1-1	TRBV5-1	CASSLVSGTNTEAFF
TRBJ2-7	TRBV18	CASSPVPGGTTYEQYF
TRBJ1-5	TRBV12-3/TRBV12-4	CASSSQAGNQPQHF
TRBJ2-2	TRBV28	CASSRPLGDTGELFF
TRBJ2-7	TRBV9	CVRSSTGGSSYEQYF
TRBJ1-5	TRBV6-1	CASISDLSNQPQHF
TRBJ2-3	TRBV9	CASSVIGAGGPGDTQYF
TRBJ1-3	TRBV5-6	CASSPLGRVDTIYF
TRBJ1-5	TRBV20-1	CSAWGGGIWQPQHF
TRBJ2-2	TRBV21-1	CASSKPGAWGKGDTGELFF
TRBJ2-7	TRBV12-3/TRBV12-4	CASSLGGLAGPSYEQYF
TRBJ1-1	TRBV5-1	CASSLDGHPNTEAFF
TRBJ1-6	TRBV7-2	CASSLLERGLGSPLHF